These T cell receptor beta chains were read from a single sample in a study of T cell changes during pregnancy in multiple sclerosis. The repertoire was sequenced with immunoSEQ multiplex PCR; TCRdb's copy has only in-frame clones and lacks some. This repertoire shows under 110,000 clones, 80% to 95% found once; its top ten account for 1.6%. Here the sequenced sample was peripheral blood, taken after pregnancy. The origin of the receptors is a female donor with multiple sclerosis, enrolled in a pregnancy study. CDR3s include the opening cysteine and the closing phenylalanine or tryptophan. A D gene is named only where the DNA matches it firmly. Clone sizes are given selectively: once, few, many, or a class where the clone is expanded.

v_gene	j_gene	abundance	d_gene	CDR3nt	CDR3aa
TRBV5-1	TRBJ2-5	NA	TRBD1	TGCGCCAGCAGCGCGCCGGGGACAGGGGGAGAGACCCAGTACTTC	CASSAPGTGGETQYF
TRBV7-3	TRBJ2-7	NA	NA	TGTGCCAGCAGCTTAGAGGGATCGAGCTCCTACGAGCAGTACTTC	CASSLEGSSSYEQYF
TRBV28	TRBJ2-2	NA	TRBD2	TGTGCCAGCAGCCCGGGAGGGCCAGAGGGCACCGGGGAGCTGTTTTTT	CASSPGGPEGTGELFF
TRBV27	TRBJ2-7	NA	NA	TGTGCCAGCAGTTCCGGAGGGTCCTACGAGCAGTACTTC	CASSSGGSYEQYF
TRBV18	TRBJ1-2	NA	TRBD1	TGTGCCAGCTCACCACGGGACAGCGGGGGCTATGGCTACACCTTC	CASSPRDSGGYGYTF
TRBV27	TRBJ2-2	NA	NA	TGTGCCAGCAGTTCGACATCGAACACCGGGGAGCTGTTTTTT	CASSSTSNTGELFF
TRBV4-1	TRBJ2-2	NA	NA	TGCGCCAGCAGCCAAGATGGGGGCCCCAGGACGAACGGGGAGCTGTTTTTT	CASSQDGGPRTNGELFF
TRBV28	TRBJ1-1	NA	TRBD1	TGTGCCAGCAATAAACAGGGGGCGAACACTGAAGCTTTCTTT	CASNKQGANTEAFF
TRBV5-4	TRBJ2-2	NA	NA	TGTGCCAGCAGCTTAAGTCAGGCGAACACCGGGGAGCTGTTTTTT	CASSLSQANTGELFF
TRBV5-1	TRBJ2-2	NA	NA	TGCGCCAGCAGCTTGGGCCTACCCGGCGGGGAGCTGTTTTTT	CASSLGLPGGELFF
TRBV6-1	TRBJ1-3	NA	NA	TGTGCCAGCAGTGAAGGGGACTACGGAAACACCATATATTTT	CASSEGDYGNTIYF
TRBV4-1	TRBJ2-5	NA	NA	TGCGCCAGCAGCCAAACCCGACAGTTCGAAGAGACCCAGTACTTC	CASSQTRQFEETQYF
TRBV4-1	TRBJ1-5	NA	NA	TGCGCCAGCAGCCAAGATGGACGGGACTATAGCAATCAGCCCCAGCATTTT	CASSQDGRDYSNQPQHF
TRBV5-1	TRBJ2-5	NA	TRBD1	TGCGCCAGCAGCTTACAGGGGAGCCAAGAGACCCAGTACTTC	CASSLQGSQETQYF
TRBV28	TRBJ1-1	NA	NA	TGTGCCAGCAGGAGGGATTTGAACACTGAAGCTTTCTTT	CASRRDLNTEAFF
TRBV7-2	TRBJ1-5	NA	NA	TGTGCCAGCAGCTTAGGAGGTACGCGCAATCAGCCCCAGCATTTT	CASSLGGTRNQPQHF
TRBV5-6	TRBJ1-1	NA	NA	TGTGCCAGCAGCTTTAGGGGGACAACTGAAGCTTTCTTT	CASSFRGTTEAFF
TRBV4-1	TRBJ2-6	NA	TRBD1	TGCGCCAGCAGCCAACGGATTTGGACAGGGACAAATTCTGGGGCCAACGTCCTGACTTTC	CASSQRIWTGTNSGANVLTF
TRBV29-1	TRBJ2-7	NA	TRBD1	TGCAGCGTGCTCACAGGGGGTAGGCAGTACTTC	CSVLTGGRQYF
TRBV5-1	TRBJ2-1	NA	NA	TGCGCCAGCAGCTTAGGAGGAGGCGGGCAGTTCTTC	CASSLGGGGQFF
TRBV29-1	TRBJ2-1	NA	NA	TGCAGCGTTGAACTCCGAGGGTTCTACAATGAGCAGTTCTTC	CSVELRGFYNEQFF
TRBV19	TRBJ2-2	NA	NA	TGTGCCAGTACCCTCCTCGACACCGGGGAGCTGTTTTTT	CASTLLDTGELFF
TRBV7-9	TRBJ1-4	NA	NA	TGTGCCAGCAGTCTGAATGAAAAACTGTTTTTT	CASSLNEKLFF
TRBV5-5	TRBJ2-2	NA	TRBD1	TGTGCCAGCAGCTTTGAGGGGGGCTCAGGGGGCGTCAACACCGGGGAGCTGTTTTTT	CASSFEGGSGGVNTGELFF
TRBV5-1	TRBJ2-2	NA	NA	TGCGCCAGCAGCTTGGCCATTGCGAACACCGGGGAGCTGTTTTTT	CASSLAIANTGELFF
TRBV5-4	TRBJ2-1	NA	TRBD1	TGTGCCAGCAGAACGGGACAGCACAATGAGCAGTTCTTC	CASRTGQHNEQFF
TRBV5-1	TRBJ2-7	NA	NA	TGCGCCAGCAGCTTGTCACGGGGATCCGAGCAGTACTTC	CASSLSRGSEQYF
TRBV5-4	TRBJ1-1	NA	TRBD1	TGTGCCAGCAGCACGAGGACAGGATTGAACACTGAAGCTTTCTTT	CASSTRTGLNTEAFF
TRBV19	TRBJ1-4	NA	NA	TGTGCCAGTCACACGGGGGGGGCCCTTAATGAAAAACTGTTTTTT	CASHTGGALNEKLFF
TRBV7-2	TRBJ2-2	NA	TRBD2	TGTGCCAGCAGGCCGACTAGCGGGGCTCTCACCGGGGAGCTGTTTTTT	CASRPTSGALTGELFF
TRBV5-4	TRBJ2-3	NA	NA	TGTGCCAGCAGCTGGGGACTGAGTTCAGATACGCAGTATTTT	CASSWGLSSDTQYF
TRBV19	TRBJ1-6	NA	NA	TGTGCCAGTACCCGGGGGAATTCACCCCTCCACTTT	CASTRGNSPLHF
TRBV29-1	TRBJ2-3	NA	TRBD2	TGCAGCGTTGAAGATCCGTACGACTCAGGGAGGGCCACAGATACGCAGTATTTT	CSVEDPYDSGRATDTQYF
TRBV6-5	TRBJ2-7	NA	NA	TGTGCCAGCAGGGTAGCCGGGGATTCCTACGAGCAGTACTTC	CASRVAGDSYEQYF
TRBV9	TRBJ1-1	NA	NA	TGTGCCAGCAGTCGAGTTGGAGGGGACACTGAAGCTTTCTTT	CASSRVGGDTEAFF
TRBV7-3	TRBJ1-1	NA	NA	TGTGCCAGCAGCTTAACGGGGGGTGACACTGAAGCTTTCTTT	CASSLTGGDTEAFF
TRBV27	TRBJ2-1	few	NA	TGTGCCAGCAGTTTGCGTAGCCTCGTCCATGAGCAGTTCTTC	CASSLRSLVHEQFF